Below, 9 T cell receptor beta chains from the same sample are listed, as sequenced in a study of human T cells and chemical hapten exposure. Described time point: healthy volunteer bleed at 6 weeks. Unfractionated whole blood yielded total RNA. In TCRdb, the RACE reads were re-called with MiXCR into one record per CDR3 protein. The sample comprises some 65,000 distinct CDR3 sequences, roughly 6.6% of which are singletons, and about 3.4% rests with the top ten. Sequencing used whole blood. The receptors stem from a female donor in good health. Some clones in this sample may be carry-over from other donors' samples.

This clonotype was seen only a few times. The chain links TRBV5-1 to TRBJ2-1; D is possibly TRBD1 or TRBD2 (5 bases each). The CDR3 has 15 residues. V was cut by 0 bases and J by 0 bases, with 7 bases left in between. CDR1 and CDR2 (germline): SGHRS, YFSETQ. The CDR3 DNA follows: TGCGCCAGCAGCTTGGAGGGGAGCTCCTACAATGAGCAGTTCTTC. As protein: CASSLEGSSYNEQFF. The full variable domain, in which reference TRBV5-1 and TRBJ2-1 provide the parts outside the CDR3, is KAGVTQTPRYLIKTRGQQVTLSCSPISGHRSVSWYQQTPGQGLQFLFEYFSETQRNKGNFPGRFSGRQFSNSRSEMNVSTLELGDSALYLCASSLEGSSYNEQFFGPGTRLTVL.

V is TRBV12-3 or TRBV12-4 and J is TRBJ1-4; D ambiguous. The CDR3 is made up of 18 amino acids. V was clipped by 2 bases and J by 2 bases, with 18 bases between them. DNA of the CDR3: TGTGCCAGCAGTTTAAGCATTGGAACGGGGTTGACTAATGAAAAACTGTTTTTT. It translates to CASSLSIGTGLTNEKLFF.

The chain uses TRBV30 and TRBJ2-3, with D perhaps being TRBD1 or TRBD2 (5 bases each). CDR1 and CDR2 from the germline V gene are GTSNPN and SVGIG (reference sequence). The CDR3 loop spans 15 amino acids. V gave up 3 bases and J gave up 3 bases, with 16 bases separating them. For the CDR3, the DNA is TGTGCCTGGAGAGAGCAGGGTCGGGGAACAGATACGCAGTATTTT. Protein: CAWREQGRGTDTQYF. The complete variable domain, with remaining parts taken from reference TRBV30 and TRBJ2-3, reads SQTIHQWPATLVQPVGSPLSLECTVEGTSNPNLYWYRQAAGRGLQLLFYSVGIGQISSEVPQNLSASRPQDRQFILSSKKLLLSDSGFYLCAWREQGRGTDTQYFGPGTRLTVL.

This clonotype was seen many times. The DNA for the CDR3 is TGTGCCAGCAGCGAGCGGGATTCCTACGAGCAGTACTTC. Translated, it gives CASSERDSYEQYF. V gene TRBV28 combines with J gene TRBJ2-7, with 7 nucleotides matching TRBD2. V was clipped by 6 bases and J by 1 base; unmatched bases: 3. The CDR3 totals 13 residues. The germline CDR1 and CDR2 sequences are MDHEN and SYDVKM. The variable domain in full, with the rest retrieved from reference TRBV28 and TRBJ2-7, is DVKVTQSSRYLVKRTGEKVFLECVQDMDHENMFWYRQDPGLGLRLIYFSYDVKMKEKGDIPEGYSVSREKKERFSLILESASTNQTSMYLCASSERDSYEQYFGPGTRLTVT.

V is TRBV5-1 and J is TRBJ1-1, with D perhaps TRBD1 (5 bases). The CDR3 consists of 16 residues. V lost 2 bases and J 1 base, leaving 15 bases between the germline ends. The germline gives CDR1 SGHRS, CDR2 YFSETQ. The CDR3 region is CASSFGREDRNTEAFF. In DNA, the CDR3 is TGCGCCAGCAGCTTCGGCAGGGAGGACCGGAACACTGAAGCTTTCTTT. Full variable domain (rest looked up from reference TRBV5-1 and TRBJ1-1): KAGVTQTPRYLIKTRGQQVTLSCSPISGHRSVSWYQQTPGQGLQFLFEYFSETQRNKGNFPGRFSGRQFSNSRSEMNVSTLELGDSALYLCASSFGREDRNTEAFFGQGTRLTVV.

The chain joins TRBV4-1 to TRBJ2-7, with 10 nucleotides matching TRBD1. Germline V lookup: CDR1 MGHRA, CDR2 YSYEKL. The CDR3 extends over 17 amino acids. Trimming took 1 base from V and 6 from J; bases not matched to a gene: 12. The CDR3 nucleotides are TGCGCCAGCAGCCAAGTTTTCAGCCGGGACAGGGGCTCCGAGCAGTACTTC. Translating gives CASSQVFSRDRGSEQYF.

In this sample, this clonotype turned up a few times. The chain joins TRBV6-2 or TRBV6-3 to TRBJ2-7; maybe TRBD2 (6 bases). This CDR3 is built from 17 residues. V lost 0 bases and J lost 2, with 17 bases in between. Per the germline V gene, CDR1 is MNHEY and CDR2 is SVGEGT. The CDR3 sequence: CASSYSTPTGAPYEQYF. CDR3 nucleotide sequence: TGTGCCAGCAGTTACTCGACCCCTACGGGAGCGCCCTACGAGCAGTACTTC.

This clonotype was counted at least ten times. The rearrangement uses TRBV28 and TRBJ2-3; D might be TRBD1 (5 bases). Trimming took off 6 bases at V and 4 bases at J, with 20 bases between the two ends. CDR3 length: 16 residues. Germline lookup yields CDR1 MDHEN and CDR2 SYDVKM. DNA of the CDR3: TGTGCCAGCAGAGACCTCCGGACAAGCGAGGCAGATACGCAGTATTTT. This gives the protein CASRDLRTSEADTQYF.

This clonotype was picked up many times. The V and J genes are TRBV5-1 and TRBJ1-1; TRBD1 might be the D (5 bases). CDR3 size: 15 residues. Germline assignment: CDR1 SGHRS and CDR2 YFSETQ. V lost 5 bases, J lost 1 base, and 15 bases lay in between. The CDR3 loop reads CASSPLGGANTEAFF. DNA of the CDR3: TGCGCCAGCAGTCCCCTTGGGGGAGCGAACACTGAAGCTTTCTTT.